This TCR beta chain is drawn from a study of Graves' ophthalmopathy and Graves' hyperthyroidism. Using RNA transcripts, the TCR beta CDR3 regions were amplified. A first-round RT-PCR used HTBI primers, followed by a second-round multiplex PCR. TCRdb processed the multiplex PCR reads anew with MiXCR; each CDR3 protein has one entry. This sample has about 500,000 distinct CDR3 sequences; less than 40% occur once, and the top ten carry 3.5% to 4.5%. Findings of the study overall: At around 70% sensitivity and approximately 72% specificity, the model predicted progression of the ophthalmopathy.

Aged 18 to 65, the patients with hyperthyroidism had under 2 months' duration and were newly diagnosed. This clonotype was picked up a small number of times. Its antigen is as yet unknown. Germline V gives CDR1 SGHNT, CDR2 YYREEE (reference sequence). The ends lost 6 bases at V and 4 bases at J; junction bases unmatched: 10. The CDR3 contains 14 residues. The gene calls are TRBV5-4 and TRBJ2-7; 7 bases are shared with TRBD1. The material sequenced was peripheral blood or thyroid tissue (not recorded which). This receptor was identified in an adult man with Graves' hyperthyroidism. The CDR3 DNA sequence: TGTGCCAGCACGCGACAGGGATTTGGTTACGAGCAGTACTTC. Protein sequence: CASTRQGFGYEQYF. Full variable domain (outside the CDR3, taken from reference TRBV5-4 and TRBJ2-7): ETGVTQSPTHLIKTRGQQVTLRCSSQSGHNTVSWYQQALGQGPQFIFQYYREEENGRGNFPPRFSGLQFPNYSSELNVNALELDDSALYLCASTRQGFGYEQYFGPGTRLTVT.